What follows are 22 T cell receptor beta chains derived from one specimen sequenced in a study of control samples from healthy donors and cancer patients. TCRdb keeps only in-frame clones here, not all; method: immunoSEQ multiplex PCR. Of 70,000 or so clones in the sample, more than 80% were seen once. Input material: PBMCs. These receptors all stem from a woman in her 50s with lung cancer.

The J gene is TRBJ1-2, the V gene TRBV5-4; 7 nucleotides align to TRBD1. Germline CDR1 and CDR2: SGHNT and YYREEE (reference sequence). V lost 4 bases, J lost 6 bases, and 21 bases stayed unmatched. CDR3 length: 18 residues. The CDR3 region is CASSPRGWRGRGVDGYTF. The DNA of the CDR3 is TGTGCCAGCAGCCCACGAGGGTGGAGGGGGCGAGGGGTGGATGGCTACACCTTC.

The chain is built from TRBV7-9 and TRBJ1-4; 8 bases fit TRBD1. This CDR3 region has 15 residues. J lost 7 bases, V lost 5 bases, and 9 bases had no gene match. Germline CDR1 is SEHNR and CDR2 is FQNEAQ (reference sequence). The CDR3 reads CASSTTGGSGEKLFF. In nucleotides, the CDR3 is TGTGCCAGCAGCACCACAGGGGGTAGCGGTGAAAAACTGTTTTTT.

The chain recombines TRBV11-3 with TRBJ2-3, with D maybe TRBD1 (6 bases). CDR3 length equals 14 residues. V shed 5 bases and J shed 9 bases, with 18 bases lying between them. CDR1 SGHNT and CDR2 YENEEA come from the germline V gene. CDR3 sequence reads: CASSRADRQLTQYF. In DNA, the CDR3 is TGTGCCAGCAGCCGGGCCGACAGGCAACTCACGCAGTATTTT.

This chain uses TRBV21-1 with TRBJ2-7. TRBV21-1 is labeled a pseudogene. The CDR3 contains 9 residues. CDR3 residues: CASMNEQYF. The CDR3 coding sequence is TGTGCCAGCATGAACGAGCAGTACTTC.

This chain joins TRBV12-2 and TRBJ1-5; TRBD1, the table's D call, was not compared with the DNA. TRBV12-2 is a pseudogene locus. The CDR3 contains 21 residues. The CDR3 reads CASRLGAGGQGTLFSNQPQHF. The CDR3 DNA follows: TGTGCAAGTCGCTTAGGTGCCGGTGGACAGGGAACCCTCTTTAGCAATCAGCCCCAGCATTTT.

CDR3 in amino acids: CASSLVGGETQYF. In DNA form, the CDR3 reads TGTGCCAGCAGCTTAGTAGGTGGAGAGACCCAGTACTTC. The genes are TRBV11-2 and TRBJ2-5; D gene uncertain. CDR3 length equals 13 residues. The V gene lost 1 base and the J gene lost 4 bases, with 7 bases spanning the gap. Per the germline V gene, CDR1 is SGHAT and CDR2 is FQNNGV.

The chain recombines TRBV12-3 or TRBV12-4 with TRBJ2-7; D not resolved. The ends were cut back, 1 base at V and 4 bases at J, with 8 bases in the middle. This CDR3 has 13 residues. CDR3 region: CASSLGPLYEQYF. Here the CDR3 DNA reads TGTGCCAGCAGTTTAGGGCCCCTATACGAGCAGTACTTC.

This chain links TRBV27 with TRBJ2-7; D is perhaps TRBD1 (6 bases). The V gene's germline CDR1 is MNHEY and CDR2 SMNVEV (reference sequence). V was shortened by 3 bases and J by 6 bases, with 9 bases between the two germline ends. The CDR3 runs to 12 residues. In nucleotides, the CDR3 is TGTGCCAGCAGTTTGACAGGAGGCGAGCAGTACTTC. Protein product: CASSLTGGEQYF.

This chain links TRBV11-2 with TRBJ1-4, with no clear D. The CDR3 extends over 12 amino acids. Deletions cut 5 bases from V and 7 bases from J, with 8 bases between. Germline V gene data show CDR1 as SGHAT and CDR2 as FQNNGV. Written as DNA, the CDR3 is TGTGCCAGCAGCCCTACAAGTGAAAAACTGTTTTTT. It specifies CASSPTSEKLFF. Complete variable domain (other parts from reference TRBV11-2 and TRBJ1-4): EAGVAQSPRYKIIEKRQSVAFWCNPISGHATLYWYQQILGQGPKLLIQFQNNGVVDDSQLPKDRFSAERLKGVDSTLKIQPAKLEDSAVYLCASSPTSEKLFFGSGTQLSVL.

The rearrangement joins TRBV30 to TRBJ2-1; D ambiguous. This CDR3 has 17 amino acids. The V end was cut by 3 bases, the J end by 2 bases, with 20 bases between. Germline V gene data show CDR1 as GTSNPN and CDR2 as SVGIG (reference sequence). CDR3 bases: TGTGCCTGGAGCCAGAATTTCGTGGGAAGGGCCTACAATGAGCAGTTCTTC. Translating it yields CAWSQNFVGRAYNEQFF.

The CDR3 loop reads CASSFYRALYTEAFF. The CDR3 DNA follows: TGTGCCAGCAGCTTTTATAGGGCGTTGTACACTGAAGCTTTCTTT. The J gene is TRBJ1-1, the V gene TRBV5-6; no clear D gene. CDR1 SGHDT and CDR2 YYEEEE come from the germline V gene. Trimming took 2 bases from V and 3 from J, leaving 14 bases between them. This CDR3 has 15 amino acids.

This clone has more than one count but fewer than ten. The CDR3 region is CASSQDYSALRGTEAFF. The DNA of the CDR3 is TGTGCCAGCAGCCAAGATTATTCGGCCCTCCGGGGCACTGAAGCTTTCTTT. V is TRBV14 and J is TRBJ1-1; D unclear. V was shortened by 0 bases and J by 4 bases, with 18 bases between the two germline ends. The CDR3 length is 17 residues. CDR1 and CDR2 (germline): SGHDN, FVKESK.

The V and J genes are TRBV5-8 and TRBJ1-1, with no clear D. CDR1 SGHTS and CDR2 YDEGEE come from the germline V gene. The CDR3 is made up of 15 amino acids. Trimming cost V 4 bases and J 1 base, with 14 bases left between them. The CDR3 reads CASSTRQARNTEAFF. The CDR3 region has the DNA TGTGCCAGCAGCACACGACAAGCCAGGAACACTGAAGCTTTCTTT. Using reference TRBV5-8 and TRBJ1-1 for the parts outside the CDR3, the full variable domain is EAGVTQSPTHLIKTRGQQATLRCSPISGHTSVYWYQQALGLGLQFLLWYDEGEERNRGNFPPRFSGRQFPNYSSELNVNALELEDSALYLCASSTRQARNTEAFFGQGTRLTVV.

The J gene is TRBJ1-2, the V gene TRBV18; 10 bases map to TRBD1. The CDR3 spans 15 residues. Germline loops: CDR1 KGHSH, CDR2 LQKENI. Trimming cost V 3 bases and J 6 bases; bases outside gene matches: 7. The CDR3 bases are TGTGCCAGCTCACCCGGACAGGGGGAAAATAATGGCTACACCTTC. Protein sequence: CASSPGQGENNGYTF.

The chain carries TRBV11-3 and TRBJ1-1; unclear D gene. The CDR3 is made up of 14 amino acids. V shed 4 bases and J shed 1 base, with 10 bases lying between them. CDR1 and CDR2 from the germline V gene are SGHNT and YENEEA. The CDR3 nucleotides read TGTGCCAGCAGCTGGACCGGGCAGAACACTGAAGCTTTCTTT. The encoded protein is CASSWTGQNTEAFF.

The V and J genes are TRBV14 and TRBJ2-2, with TRBD2 as a possible D gene (7 bases). The V end lost 4 bases, the J end lost 3 bases, and 12 bases lay between the germline ends. The CDR3 has 15 residues. The germline V gene has CDR1 SGHDN and CDR2 FVKESK. The CDR3 DNA is TGTGCCAGCAGCCGGGCGGGGGCATACACCGGGGAGCTGTTTTTT. Translating it yields CASSRAGAYTGELFF.

Judged by abundance, this clone is medium-sized. J is TRBJ2-2 and V is TRBV9; D might be TRBD1 (5 bases). V was clipped by 4 bases and J by 8 bases, with 9 bases between them. Germline V CDR1 and CDR2: SGDLS, YYNGEE. This CDR3 is 12 amino acids long. CDR3 protein: CASSPWTGELFF. The CDR3 DNA is TGTGCCAGCAGCCCCTGGACAGGGGAGCTGTTTTTT.

The chain employs TRBV2 and TRBJ1-5; D is uncertain. This CDR3 comprises 13 residues. Germline CDR1 reads SNHLY; CDR2 reads FYNNEI. Trimming left V 3 bases short and J 6 bases short, with 9 bases between. CDR3 sequence (DNA): TGTGCCAGCAGTGACAGGATAGGTCAGCCCCAGCATTTT. Residues: CASSDRIGQPQHF.

This clone is a singleton in its sample. The chain employs TRBV15 and TRBJ1-4, with D possibly TRBD1 on 5 matching bases. The CDR3 is 16 amino acids. V lost 1 base and J 0 bases, leaving 9 bases between the germline ends. Germline CDR1 reads LNHNV; CDR2 reads YYDKDF (reference sequence). The CDR3 DNA reads as TGTGCCACCAGCAGAGCCAGGGATGCAACTAATGAAAAACTGTTTTTT. This gives the protein CATSRARDATNEKLFF.

The chain joins TRBV5-1 to TRBJ1-4; D uncertain. V was trimmed by 2 bases and J by 3 bases, leaving 11 bases between them. From germline, CDR1 is SGHRS and CDR2 YFSETQ. The CDR3 has 15 amino acids. CDR3 sequence (DNA): TGCGCCAGCAGCTTCGTAGGCGTTTCTAATGAAAAACTGTTTTTT. The encoded protein is CASSFVGVSNEKLFF.

V is TRBV4-3 and J is TRBJ2-2; 8 bases agree with TRBD1. CDR3 length: 16 amino acids. After removal of 8 bases from V and 1 base from J, the junction contained 9 bases not matched to a gene. From germline, CDR1 is LGHNA and CDR2 YSLEER. As DNA, the CDR3 is TGCGCCAGCGGTGTCCGGGACAGGATGAACACCGGGGAGCTGTTTTTT. Translating gives CASGVRDRMNTGELFF.

The chain employs TRBV24-1 and TRBJ2-7; D is possibly TRBD1 (5 bases). CDR1 and CDR2 from the germline V gene are KGHDR and SFDVKD. V gave up 5 bases and J gave up 9 bases, with 16 bases separating them. The CDR3 runs 13 residues. This CDR3 is CATSATGLQGQYF. The DNA for the CDR3 is TGTGCCACCAGTGCCACAGGTCTCCAGGGGCAGTACTTC.